The present T cell receptor beta chain was sequenced within a study of T cells after yellow fever vaccination. CDR3 length: 17 amino acids. Germline CDR1 and CDR2: MNHNS and SASEGT. The trim removed 6 bases at V and 7 bases at J, leaving 16 bases unmatched. One entry per CDR3 protein, called by TCRdb with MiXCR from the 5' RACE reads. This sample yields approximately 350,000 distinct CDR3 sequences, of which 11% are seen a single time; roughly a sixth belongs to the top ten. Comment on this clonotype: Antigen specificity is unknown.

Regarding the study as a whole: Within FACS-sorted repertoires, abundant clonotypes contaminating from the bulk population could be present.

V and J are TRBV6-1 and TRBJ1-5; TRBD1 agrees at 9 bases. The sequencing used PBMCs, collected on the day of the first yellow fever vaccination. The sequence came from a man aged 18 to 29 who received the YFV17D yellow fever vaccine. CDR3 residues: CASRANPGTGTRQPQHF. As DNA, the CDR3 is TGTGCCAGCAGGGCCAACCCGGGGACAGGGACGCGGCAGCCCCAGCATTTT.